The present TCR beta chain was sequenced within a study of cytomegalovirus exposure and HLA in healthy donors. The PCR used 60 Vbeta and 13 Jbeta primers. Study processing details: About 10 million of about 88 million unique TCR beta chains were shared, per a later count. Libraries were prepared by immunoSEQ multiplex PCR; TCRdb keeps only in-frame clonotypes and omits some of them. The V and J calls and clone size were taken over from that table, and D and trimming were inferred from the DNA. The profile shows tens of thousands of clones, 80% of them singletons. With regard to this clone: At one boundary the junction diverges from the germline segment, which might be a read error.

This CDR3 comprises 16 residues. Germline V gene sequence: CDR1 LNHNV, CDR2 YYDKDF (reference sequence). The chain is built from TRBV15 and TRBJ2-7, with D unclear. The material sequenced was PBMCs. This clonotype was obtained from a male donor in good health and CMV-seronegative. CDR3: CATSRDKMGHTYEQYF. The CDR3 DNA is TGCGCCACCAGCAGAGATAAGATGGGCCACACCTACGAGCAGTACTTC.